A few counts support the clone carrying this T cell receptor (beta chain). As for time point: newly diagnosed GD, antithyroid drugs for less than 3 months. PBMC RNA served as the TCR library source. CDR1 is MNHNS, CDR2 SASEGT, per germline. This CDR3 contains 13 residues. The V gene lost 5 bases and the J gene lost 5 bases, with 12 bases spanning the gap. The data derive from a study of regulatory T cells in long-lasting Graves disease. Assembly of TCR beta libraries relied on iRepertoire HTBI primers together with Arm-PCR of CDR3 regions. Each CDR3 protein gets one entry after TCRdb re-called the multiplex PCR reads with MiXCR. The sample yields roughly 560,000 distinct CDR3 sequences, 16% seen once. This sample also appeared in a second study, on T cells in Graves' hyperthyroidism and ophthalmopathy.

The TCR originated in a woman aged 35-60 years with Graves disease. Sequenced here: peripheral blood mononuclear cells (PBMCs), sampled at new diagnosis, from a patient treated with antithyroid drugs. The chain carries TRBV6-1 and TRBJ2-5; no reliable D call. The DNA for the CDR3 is TGTGCCAGCAGTCGTGTCCCTTTGGAGACCCAGTACTTC. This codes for CASSRVPLETQYF.